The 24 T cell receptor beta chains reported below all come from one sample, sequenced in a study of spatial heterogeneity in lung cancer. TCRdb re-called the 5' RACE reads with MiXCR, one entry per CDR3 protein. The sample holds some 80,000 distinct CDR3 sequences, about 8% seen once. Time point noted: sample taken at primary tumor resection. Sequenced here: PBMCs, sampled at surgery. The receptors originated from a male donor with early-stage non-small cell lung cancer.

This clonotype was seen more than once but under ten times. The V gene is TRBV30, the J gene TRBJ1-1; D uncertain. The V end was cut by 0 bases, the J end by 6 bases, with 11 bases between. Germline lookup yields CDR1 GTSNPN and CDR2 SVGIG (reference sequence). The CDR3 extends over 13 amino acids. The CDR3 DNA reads TGTGCCTGGAGTGTCAGGACGCCCCCTGAAGCTTTCTTT. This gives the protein CAWSVRTPPEAFF.

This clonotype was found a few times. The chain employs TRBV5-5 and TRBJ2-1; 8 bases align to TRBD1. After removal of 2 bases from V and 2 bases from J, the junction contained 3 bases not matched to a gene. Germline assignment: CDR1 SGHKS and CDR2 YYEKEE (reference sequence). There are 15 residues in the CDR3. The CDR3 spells CASSFDRGAYNEQFF. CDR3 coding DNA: TGTGCCAGCAGCTTTGACAGGGGAGCCTACAATGAGCAGTTCTTC.

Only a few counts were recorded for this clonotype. CDR3 in amino acids: CASKSEGRASSYNEQFF. For the CDR3, the DNA is TGTGCCAGCAAGAGTGAAGGGCGGGCGAGCTCCTACAATGAGCAGTTCTTC. This chain uses TRBV7-6 with TRBJ2-1, with a possible D match to TRBD2 (5 bases). CDR1 is SGHVS, CDR2 FNYEAQ, per germline. The CDR3 has 17 amino acids. Trimming left V 7 bases short and J 0 bases short, with 19 bases between.

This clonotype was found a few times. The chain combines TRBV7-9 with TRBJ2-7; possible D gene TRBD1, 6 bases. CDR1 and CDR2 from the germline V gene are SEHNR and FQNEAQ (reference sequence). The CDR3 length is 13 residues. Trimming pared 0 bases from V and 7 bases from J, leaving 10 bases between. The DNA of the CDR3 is TGTGCCAGCAGCTTAGCGGGGGCAAGAGAGCAGTACTTC. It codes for CASSLAGAREQYF.

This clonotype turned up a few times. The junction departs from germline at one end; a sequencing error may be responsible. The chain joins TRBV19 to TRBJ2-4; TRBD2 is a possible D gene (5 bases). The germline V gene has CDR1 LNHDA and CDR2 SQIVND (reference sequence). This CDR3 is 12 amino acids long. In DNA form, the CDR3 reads TGTGCCAGTAGTATCGGACCCGGACTCCCTCACTTC. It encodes CASSIGPGLPHF.

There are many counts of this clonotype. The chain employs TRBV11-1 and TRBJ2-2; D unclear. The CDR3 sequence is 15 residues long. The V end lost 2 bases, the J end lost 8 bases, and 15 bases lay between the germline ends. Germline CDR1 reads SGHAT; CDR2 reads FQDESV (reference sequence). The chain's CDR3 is CASSLWGSGTGELFF. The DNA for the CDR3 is TGTGCCAGCAGCTTATGGGGAAGTGGCACAGGGGAGCTGTTTTTT. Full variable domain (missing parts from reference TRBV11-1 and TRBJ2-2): EAEVAQSPRYKITEKSQAVAFWCDPISGHATLYWYRQILGQGPELLVQFQDESVVDDSQLPKDRFSAERLKGVDSTLKIQPAELGDSAMYLCASSLWGSGTGELFFGEGSRLTVL.

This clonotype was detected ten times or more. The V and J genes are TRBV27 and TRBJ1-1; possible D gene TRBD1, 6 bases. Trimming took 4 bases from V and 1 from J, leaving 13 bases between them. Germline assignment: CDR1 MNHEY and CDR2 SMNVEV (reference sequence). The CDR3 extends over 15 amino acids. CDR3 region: CASSSWGHANTEAFF. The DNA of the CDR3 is TGTGCCAGCAGTTCATGGGGGCATGCGAACACTGAAGCTTTCTTT.

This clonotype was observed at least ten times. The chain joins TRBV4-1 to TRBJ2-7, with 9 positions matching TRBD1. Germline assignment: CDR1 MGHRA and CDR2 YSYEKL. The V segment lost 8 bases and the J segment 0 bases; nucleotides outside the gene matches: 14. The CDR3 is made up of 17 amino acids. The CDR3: CASSDRGQGGSSYEQYF. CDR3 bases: TGCGCCAGCTCCGACCGGGGACAGGGAGGTAGCTCCTACGAGCAGTACTTC.

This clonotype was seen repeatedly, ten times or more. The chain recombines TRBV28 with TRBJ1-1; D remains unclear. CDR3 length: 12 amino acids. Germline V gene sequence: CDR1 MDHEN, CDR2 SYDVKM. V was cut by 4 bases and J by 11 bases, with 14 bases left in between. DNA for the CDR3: TGTGCCAGCAGTTCCCCTAACCAAGCGGCTTTCTTT. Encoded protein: CASSSPNQAAFF.

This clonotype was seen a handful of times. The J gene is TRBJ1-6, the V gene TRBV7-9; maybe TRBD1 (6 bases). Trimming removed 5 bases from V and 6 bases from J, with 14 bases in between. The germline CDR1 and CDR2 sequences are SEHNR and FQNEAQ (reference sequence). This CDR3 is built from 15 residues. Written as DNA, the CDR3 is TGTGCCAGCAGCCAAGGGGGACCGATTAATTCACCCCTCCACTTT. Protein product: CASSQGGPINSPLHF.

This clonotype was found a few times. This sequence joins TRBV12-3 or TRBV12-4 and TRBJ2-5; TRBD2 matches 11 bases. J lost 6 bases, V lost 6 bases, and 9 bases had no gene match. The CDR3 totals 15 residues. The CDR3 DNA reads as TGTGCCAGCAGCCTACTAGCGGGAGATGTAAAGACCCAGTACTTC. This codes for CASSLLAGDVKTQYF.

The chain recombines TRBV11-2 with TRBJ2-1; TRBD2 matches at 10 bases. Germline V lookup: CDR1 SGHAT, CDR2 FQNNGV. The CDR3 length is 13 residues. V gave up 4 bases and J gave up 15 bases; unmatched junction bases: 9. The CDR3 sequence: CASSSRSSGSPFF. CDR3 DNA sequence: TGTGCCAGCAGCTCAAGGTCTAGCGGGAGTCCGTTCTTC.

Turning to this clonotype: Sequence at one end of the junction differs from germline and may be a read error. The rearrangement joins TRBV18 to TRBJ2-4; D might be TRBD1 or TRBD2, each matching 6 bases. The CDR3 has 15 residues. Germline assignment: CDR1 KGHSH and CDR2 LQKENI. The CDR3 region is CVSFGRTGAQGIQYF. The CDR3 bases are TGTGTCAGCTTTGGCCGTACGGGGGCACAGGGCATTCAGTACTTC.

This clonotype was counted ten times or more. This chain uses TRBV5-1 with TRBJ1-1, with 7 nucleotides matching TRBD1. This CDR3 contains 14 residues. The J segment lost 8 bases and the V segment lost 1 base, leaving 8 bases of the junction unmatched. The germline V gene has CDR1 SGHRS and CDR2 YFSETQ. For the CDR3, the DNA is TGCGCCAGCAGCTTGAACCCATCGACAGGGGAAGCTTTCTTT. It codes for CASSLNPSTGEAFF.

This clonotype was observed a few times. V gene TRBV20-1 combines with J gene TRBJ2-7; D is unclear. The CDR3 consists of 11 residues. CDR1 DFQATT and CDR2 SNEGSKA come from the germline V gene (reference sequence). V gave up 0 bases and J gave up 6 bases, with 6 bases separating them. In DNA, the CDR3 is TGCAGTGCTAGAGAGTTAATCGAGCAGTACTTC. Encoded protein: CSARELIEQYF.

CDR3 loop: CASSEIEGQPQHF. The CDR3 DNA is TGTGCCAGCAGTGAAATTGAGGGTCAGCCCCAGCATTTT. The V and J genes are TRBV2 and TRBJ1-5; D is ambiguous. In germline, CDR1 is SNHLY, CDR2 FYNNEI. This CDR3 region has 13 residues. Trimming shortened V by 2 bases and J by 6 bases, and 8 bases separated the two germline ends.

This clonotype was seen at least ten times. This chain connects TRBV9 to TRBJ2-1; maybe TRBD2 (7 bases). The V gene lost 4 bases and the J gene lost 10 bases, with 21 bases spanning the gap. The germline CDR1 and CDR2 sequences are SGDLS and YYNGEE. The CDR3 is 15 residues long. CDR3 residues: CASSPYRGGAREQFF. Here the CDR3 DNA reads TGTGCCAGCAGCCCATATAGAGGGGGGGCCCGGGAGCAGTTCTTC.

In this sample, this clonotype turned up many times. The CDR3 protein is CASSRGMSEQFF. The CDR3 coding sequence is TGTGCCAGCAGCAGAGGTATGTCTGAGCAGTTCTTC. V gene TRBV27 combines with J gene TRBJ2-1, with unresolved D. This CDR3 region has 12 residues. The germline gives CDR1 MNHEY, CDR2 SMNVEV (reference sequence). V gave up 6 bases and J gave up 9 bases, with 12 bases separating them.

Here the CDR3 reads CASRRQLANYGYTF. CDR3 sequence (DNA): TGTGCCAGCCGACGACAGTTAGCTAACTATGGCTACACCTTC. The V call is TRBV11-2, the J call TRBJ1-2; tentatively, D is TRBD1 (5 bases). Germline V gene sequence: CDR1 SGHAT, CDR2 FQNNGV. The length of the CDR3 is 14 residues. V gave up 8 bases and J gave up 0 bases, with 13 bases separating them.

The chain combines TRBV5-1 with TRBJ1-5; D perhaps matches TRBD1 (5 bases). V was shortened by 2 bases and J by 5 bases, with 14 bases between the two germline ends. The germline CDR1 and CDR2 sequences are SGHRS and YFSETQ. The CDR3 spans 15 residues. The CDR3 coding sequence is TGCGCCAGCAGCTTCTCAGGGTATGAGGATCAGCCCCAGCATTTT. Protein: CASSFSGYEDQPQHF.

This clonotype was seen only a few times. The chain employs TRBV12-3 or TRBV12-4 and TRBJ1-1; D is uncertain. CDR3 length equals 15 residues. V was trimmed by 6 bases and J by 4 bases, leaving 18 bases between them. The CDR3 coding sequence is TGTGCCAGCAGATCCCCGAGTGGGAAGAGCACTGAAGCTTTCTTT. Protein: CASRSPSGKSTEAFF.

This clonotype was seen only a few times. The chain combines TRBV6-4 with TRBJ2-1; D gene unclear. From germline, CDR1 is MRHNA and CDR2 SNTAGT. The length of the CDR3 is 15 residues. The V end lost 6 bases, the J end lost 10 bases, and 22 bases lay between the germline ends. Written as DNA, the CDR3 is TGTGCCAGCAGCCTAGAGAAGGTACAATCTGGAGAGCAGTTCTTC. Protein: CASSLEKVQSGEQFF.

Here the CDR3 reads CAINTDFSFADEQFF. DNA for the CDR3: TGTGCCATCAACACGGACTTCTCATTTGCGGATGAGCAGTTCTTC. The chain uses TRBV10-3 and TRBJ2-1; a possible D gene is TRBD2 (5 bases). Germline V gene lookup returns CDR1 ENHRY and CDR2 SYGVKD. This CDR3 is built from 15 residues. V dropped 7 bases and J dropped 8 bases, with 21 bases sitting between them.

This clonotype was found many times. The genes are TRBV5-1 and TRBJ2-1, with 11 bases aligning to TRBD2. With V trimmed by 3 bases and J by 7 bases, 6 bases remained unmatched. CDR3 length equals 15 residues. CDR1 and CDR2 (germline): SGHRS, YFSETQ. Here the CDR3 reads CASSSLAGAGNEQFF. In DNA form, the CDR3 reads TGCGCCAGCAGCTCACTAGCGGGAGCGGGAAATGAGCAGTTCTTC. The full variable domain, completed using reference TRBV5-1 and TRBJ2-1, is KAGVTQTPRYLIKTRGQQVTLSCSPISGHRSVSWYQQTPGQGLQFLFEYFSETQRNKGNFPGRFSGRQFSNSRSEMNVSTLELGDSALYLCASSSLAGAGNEQFFGPGTRLTVL.